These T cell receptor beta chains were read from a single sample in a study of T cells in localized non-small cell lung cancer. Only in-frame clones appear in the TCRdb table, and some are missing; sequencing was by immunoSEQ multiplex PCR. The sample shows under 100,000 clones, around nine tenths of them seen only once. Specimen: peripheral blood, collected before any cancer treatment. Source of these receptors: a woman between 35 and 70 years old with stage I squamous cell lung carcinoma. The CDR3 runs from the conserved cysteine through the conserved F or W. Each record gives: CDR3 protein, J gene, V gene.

CDR3 protein: CASKWTSGPYEQYF; J gene: TRBJ2-7; V gene: TRBV6-1
CDR3 protein: CASSTRRADTQYF; J gene: TRBJ2-3; V gene: TRBV19
CDR3 protein: CASSLGPGGGGYGYTF; J gene: TRBJ1-2; V gene: TRBV7-2
CDR3 protein: CASSDRTALSNTEAFF; J gene: TRBJ1-1; V gene: TRBV6-1
CDR3 protein: CASRPDTTVQPQHF; J gene: TRBJ1-5; V gene: TRBV6-1
CDR3 protein: CASSLVGQPQHF; J gene: TRBJ1-5; V gene: TRBV28
CDR3 protein: CAIRMGQGSSYEQYF; J gene: TRBJ2-7; V gene: TRBV10-3
CDR3 protein: CASSFGQGGYEQYF; J gene: TRBJ2-7; V gene: TRBV6-6
CDR3 protein: CASGGPWAGNTIYF; J gene: TRBJ1-3; V gene: TRBV19
CDR3 protein: CSAPRIGARGYGYTF; J gene: TRBJ1-2; V gene: TRBV29-1
CDR3 protein: CASSDRLGLGPQHF; J gene: TRBJ1-5; V gene: TRBV2
CDR3 protein: CASSLRGINSPLHF; J gene: TRBJ1-6; V gene: TRBV7-9
CDR3 protein: CASSPGGSGGYEQYF; J gene: TRBJ2-7; V gene: TRBV5-4
CDR3 protein: CASLRLGSGYGYTF; J gene: TRBJ1-2; V gene: TRBV19
CDR3 protein: CAWMRHSSYEQYF; J gene: TRBJ2-7; V gene: TRBV30
CDR3 protein: CASSIALSTGELFF; J gene: TRBJ2-2; V gene: TRBV19
CDR3 protein: CASSHGDRNYGYTF; J gene: TRBJ1-2; V gene: TRBV7-9
CDR3 protein: CSVTGGYNEKLFF; J gene: TRBJ1-4; V gene: TRBV29-1
CDR3 protein: CASKIRDRNYGYTF; J gene: TRBJ1-2; V gene: TRBV19
CDR3 protein: CASSARSRTSGGHEQFF; J gene: TRBJ2-1; V gene: TRBV19
CDR3 protein: CAWSPGNHEKLFF; J gene: TRBJ1-4; V gene: TRBV30
CDR3 protein: CASSQGTGATNEKLFF; J gene: TRBJ1-4; V gene: TRBV4-2
CDR3 protein: CASSVAGVYEQYF; J gene: TRBJ2-7; V gene: TRBV7-2
CDR3 protein: CASRKDTYYEQYF; J gene: TRBJ2-7; V gene: TRBV6-1
CDR3 protein: CASSLGHGGYNEQFF; J gene: TRBJ2-1; V gene: TRBV7-9
CDR3 protein: CASSLYPGAETLHF; J gene: TRBJ1-6; V gene: TRBV7-3
CDR3 protein: CASSENGGSNQPQHF; J gene: TRBJ1-5; V gene: TRBV2
CDR3 protein: CATSKDRAYEKLFF; J gene: TRBJ1-4; V gene: TRBV15
CDR3 protein: CASSQVPFYEQYF; J gene: TRBJ2-7; V gene: TRBV14
CDR3 protein: CASSFAAGGSNTEAFF; J gene: TRBJ1-1; V gene: TRBV6-5
CDR3 protein: CASSPDSNSPLHF; J gene: TRBJ1-6; V gene: TRBV7-9
CDR3 protein: CASSIDGSSYNEQFF; J gene: TRBJ2-1; V gene: TRBV19
CDR3 protein: CASSGVYGYTF; J gene: TRBJ1-2; V gene: TRBV19
CDR3 protein: CASSLLAGANTGELFF; J gene: TRBJ2-2; V gene: TRBV19
CDR3 protein: CSVELRVLGSYNEQFF; J gene: TRBJ2-1; V gene: TRBV29-1
CDR3 protein: CSVLGLAGGGSPDTQYF; J gene: TRBJ2-3; V gene: TRBV29-1
CDR3 protein: CASSPRTGMNTEAFF; J gene: TRBJ1-1; V gene: TRBV5-4
CDR3 protein: CASRATRNTEAFF; J gene: TRBJ1-1; V gene: TRBV7-6
CDR3 protein: CASKAVDRLNEQFF; J gene: TRBJ2-1; V gene: TRBV19
CDR3 protein: CASSSLWPAMNTEAFF; J gene: TRBJ1-1; V gene: TRBV11-2
CDR3 protein: CASSQNGGFNYGYTF; J gene: TRBJ1-2; V gene: TRBV7-9
CDR3 protein: CASSLDSSAINSPLHF; J gene: TRBJ1-6; V gene: TRBV7-3
CDR3 protein: CASSLGRANSPLHF; J gene: TRBJ1-6; V gene: TRBV5-1
CDR3 protein: CATSRGGQGGNYGYTF; J gene: TRBJ1-2; V gene: TRBV15
CDR3 protein: CASSDFRAYEQYF; J gene: TRBJ2-7; V gene: TRBV6-1
CDR3 protein: CASSPYTDTQYF; J gene: TRBJ2-3; V gene: TRBV11-2
CDR3 protein: CASSPTGLTLDGRELFF; J gene: TRBJ2-2; V gene: TRBV9
CDR3 protein: CASSETAGSSYNEQFF; J gene: TRBJ2-1; V gene: TRBV6-4
CDR3 protein: CASSERGQETQYF; J gene: TRBJ2-5; V gene: TRBV6-1
CDR3 protein: CASSIFHGGGETQYF; J gene: TRBJ2-5; V gene: TRBV19
CDR3 protein: CASSLGVSAPLHF; J gene: TRBJ1-6; V gene: TRBV7-3
CDR3 protein: CASSEAGYATEAFF; J gene: TRBJ1-1; V gene: TRBV25-1